Presented here are 27 T cell receptor beta chains from one specimen sequenced in a study of beta chain features in type 1 diabetes. All of the isolated RNA was reverse transcribed, so expressed TCRB transcripts were sequenced. Assay: immunoSEQ multiplex PCR; the TCRdb copy retains only in-frame clones and omits some. The data contain a few hundred thousand clones, approximately 12% of them singletons. Study observations and caveats: The study found moderately but significantly shorter TCRB CDR3s in all four CD4+ subsets of Type 1 diabetes patients.

Their specific antigens are unknown. The sample consisted of naive CD4+ T cells from blood. These receptors all come from a woman younger than 35 with type 1 diabetes.

The chain carries TRBV6-6 and TRBJ2-1; D ambiguous. Trimming pared 6 bases from V and 1 base from J, leaving 13 bases between. Germline loops: CDR1 MNHNY, CDR2 SVGAGI (reference sequence). This CDR3 comprises 15 residues. The CDR3 DNA sequence: TGTGCCAGCAGCCCAGACATCTATTCCTACAATGAGCAGTTCTTC. It specifies CASSPDIYSYNEQFF.

The CDR3 sequence: CASSLLAGGLNEQYF. The CDR3 DNA follows: TGTGCCAGCAGTCTCCTAGCGGGAGGGCTGAACGAGCAGTACTTC. V gene TRBV28 combines with J gene TRBJ2-7; 12 nucleotides match TRBD2. The CDR3 contains 15 residues. The trim removed 5 bases at V and 5 bases at J, leaving 7 bases unmatched. The germline CDR1 and CDR2 sequences are MDHEN and SYDVKM.

This clone was detected only a few times. The rearrangement joins TRBV9 to TRBJ2-1; TRBD2 agrees at 11 bases. Germline CDR1 SGDLS, CDR2 YYNGEE. The CDR3 consists of 14 residues. V was pared by 7 bases and J by 3 bases, with 3 bases of the junction left unmatched. In nucleotides, the CDR3 is TGTGCCAGCGCAGGGACTAGCGGCTACAATGAGCAGTTCTTC. Translation gives CASAGTSGYNEQFF. Drawing the rest from reference TRBV9 and TRBJ2-1, the complete variable domain is DSGVTQTPKHLITATGQRVTLRCSPRSGDLSVYWYQQSLDQGLQFLIQYYNGEERAKGNILERFSAQQFPDLHSELNLSSLELGDSALYFCASAGTSGYNEQFFGPGTRLTVL.

This sequence joins TRBV2 and TRBJ1-2; unclear D gene. This CDR3 comprises 12 residues. The germline V gene encodes CDR1 SNHLY and CDR2 FYNNEI. The V and J ends lost 4 bases and 4 bases respectively, with 7 bases between them. CDR3 sequence: CASSVNGYGYTF. CDR3 DNA sequence: TGTGCCAGCAGTGTCAACGGCTATGGCTACACCTTC.

This clone showed up just a few times. The V and J genes are TRBV29-1 and TRBJ1-2; D may be TRBD1 (6 bases). The CDR3 has 16 residues. Germline CDR1 and CDR2: SQVTM and ANQGSEA. V was cut by 0 bases and J by 3 bases, with 17 bases left in between. This chain's CDR3 is CSVEDPAQGPYYGYTF. CDR3 DNA: TGCAGCGTTGAAGATCCGGCACAGGGTCCCTACTATGGCTACACCTTC.

This clone was observed a handful of times. This chain connects TRBV11-3 to TRBJ2-7; 7 bases map to TRBD1. Looked up from germline, CDR1 is SGHNT and CDR2 is YENEEA. The CDR3 totals 14 residues. Trimming took 5 bases from V and 5 from J; bases not matched to a gene: 9. The CDR3 loop is CASSSRQGFDEQYF. CDR3 in DNA: TGTGCCAGCAGCAGCAGACAGGGTTTCGACGAGCAGTACTTC. Full variable domain (remainder filled in from reference TRBV11-3 and TRBJ2-7): EAGVVQSPRYKIIEKKQPVAFWCNPISGHNTLYWYLQNLGQGPELLIRYENEEAVDDSQLPKDRFSAERLKGVDSTLKIQPAELGDSAVYLCASSSRQGFDEQYFGPGTRLTVT.

The chain recombines TRBV11-2 with TRBJ1-2, with D uncertain. The CDR3 length is 15 residues. V gave up 3 bases and J gave up 12 bases, with 23 bases separating them. CDR1 and CDR2 from the germline V gene are SGHAT and FQNNGV. Here the CDR3 DNA reads TGTGCCAGCAGCTTCTCGCCCGGGTCGGGATTAGATCACACCTTC. As protein: CASSFSPGSGLDHTF.

This clone showed up just a few times. Here the CDR3 DNA reads TGTGCCAGCAGCCCGGACAGGGGAGCGACTGAAGCTTTCTTT. Residues: CASSPDRGATEAFF. This chain uses TRBV5-6 with TRBJ1-1; 9 bases agree with TRBD1. The V gene end was trimmed by 4 bases and the J gene end by 5 bases; junction bases not matched to a gene: 6. The CDR3 length is 14 residues. Germline CDR1 SGHDT, CDR2 YYEEEE.

This chain links TRBV6-6 with TRBJ1-5; a weak D match, TRBD1 (5 bases). This CDR3 contains 16 residues. Trimming took 7 bases from V and 2 from J, leaving 18 bases between them. Germline V gene data show CDR1 as MNHNY and CDR2 as SVGAGI (reference sequence). In DNA form, the CDR3 reads TGTGCCAGCATTCACGGGGGGATCGCGGGCAATCAGCCCCAGCATTTT. It translates to CASIHGGIAGNQPQHF.

This chain joins TRBV5-1 and TRBJ2-1, with TRBD1 identical over 8 bases. The CDR3 sequence is 13 residues long. Losses at the gene ends were 4 bases for V and 8 bases for J; bases not matched to a gene: 5. CDR1 is SGHRS, CDR2 YFSETQ, per germline. CDR3 in amino acids: CASSPDRGDEQFF. The CDR3, as DNA: TGCGCCAGCAGCCCAGACAGGGGCGATGAGCAGTTCTTC.

Points on this clone: This sample includes further DNA sequences coding for the same CDR3. The chain couples TRBV7-2 to TRBJ1-5, with TRBD1 matching over 9 bases. This CDR3 contains 14 residues. J was trimmed by 7 bases and V by 6 bases; bases with no gene match: 7. In germline, CDR1 is SGHTA, CDR2 FQGNSA. CDR3 DNA: TGTGCCAGCAGTTGGGGACAGGGTAACCAGCCCCAGCATTTT. It translates to CASSWGQGNQPQHF.

This clone occurred a few times. V is TRBV5-1 and J is TRBJ1-5, with no clear D. Germline CDR1 is SGHRS and CDR2 is YFSETQ. Trimming pared 5 bases from V and 2 bases from J, leaving 14 bases between. This CDR3 is 15 amino acids long. The CDR3 is CASRASAGGNQPQHF. In DNA, the CDR3 is TGCGCCAGCAGGGCCTCAGCCGGGGGCAATCAGCCCCAGCATTTT.

V gene TRBV28 combines with J gene TRBJ2-1; TRBD2 agrees at 9 bases. Germline V gene data show CDR1 as MDHEN and CDR2 as SYDVKM. CDR3 length: 15 residues. Unmatched junction bases numbered 6, after V lost 6 bases and J lost 3 bases. Here the CDR3 reads CASSRGLADYNEQFF. The CDR3 DNA follows: TGTGCCAGCAGCAGGGGACTAGCTGACTACAATGAGCAGTTCTTC.

The chain employs TRBV11-3 and TRBJ2-5, with D maybe TRBD2 (6 bases). This CDR3 is built from 13 residues. V was clipped by 6 bases and J by 0 bases, with 8 bases between them. Germline V CDR1 and CDR2: SGHNT, YENEEA. The DNA for the CDR3 is TGTGCCAGCAGTCGGGACTACCAAGAGACCCAGTACTTC. It translates to CASSRDYQETQYF.

The chain is built from TRBV6-5 and TRBJ2-7; TRBD2 matches 9 bases. J gave up 5 bases and V 8 bases, and 7 bases lay outside the gene matches. Looked up from germline, CDR1 is MNHEY and CDR2 is SVGAGI. This CDR3 has 13 amino acids. CDR3 in amino acids: CASHLSGSNEQYF. CDR3 nucleotide sequence: TGTGCCAGCCACCTTAGCGGGAGCAACGAGCAGTACTTC.

This clone was recorded a few times. Within the sample, other DNA sequences also encode this same CDR3. The chain carries TRBV4-1 and TRBJ1-5; 9 nucleotides line up with TRBD1. CDR1 is MGHRA and CDR2 is YSYEKL in the germline V gene. V lost 4 bases to trimming and J lost 4 bases; unmatched junction nucleotides: 2. This CDR3 comprises 14 residues. Written as DNA, the CDR3 is TGCGCCAGCAGCCCGGGACAGGGAAATCAGCCCCAGCATTTT. It is translated as CASSPGQGNQPQHF.

This clone was detected only a few times. At the DNA level, this CDR3 is encoded by other sequences in the same sample as well. The V and J genes are TRBV15 and TRBJ1-2; no reliable D call. Germline V gene lookup returns CDR1 LNHNV and CDR2 YYDKDF (reference sequence). CDR3 size: 13 residues. Trimming shortened V by 0 bases and J by 4 bases, and 6 bases separated the two germline ends. CDR3 amino acids: CATSRDPVYGYTF. In DNA form, the CDR3 reads TGTGCCACCAGCAGAGATCCAGTCTATGGCTACACCTTC.

This clone was seen a few times. The chain carries TRBV5-1 and TRBJ1-2; 8 bases are shared with TRBD1. CDR3 length: 15 residues. Germline CDR1 reads SGHRS; CDR2 reads YFSETQ. With 4 bases clipped from V and 0 bases from J, the junction kept 5 bases outside the gene matches. The CDR3 nucleotides are TGCGCCAGCAGCCCGGACAGGGAGCCTAACTATGGCTACACCTTC. This gives the protein CASSPDREPNYGYTF.

This chain links TRBV5-6 with TRBJ1-1; possibly TRBD1 for D (5 bases). The V gene lost 3 bases and the J gene lost 6 bases, with 6 bases spanning the gap. Germline assignment: CDR1 SGHDT and CDR2 YYEEEE. The CDR3 length is 11 residues. Here the CDR3 reads CASSSTAEAFF. The CDR3 coding sequence is TGTGCCAGCAGCTCGACAGCTGAAGCTTTCTTT.

This clone was seen a few times. J is TRBJ2-1 and V is TRBV5-1; tentatively, D is TRBD2 (5 bases). This CDR3 has 14 residues. V was cut by 0 bases and J by 7 bases, with 11 bases left in between. Germline-derived CDR1 and CDR2 are SGHRS and YFSETQ. The CDR3 nucleotides are TGCGCCAGCAGCTTGGACTACTGGGAGAATGAGCAGTTCTTC. The encoded protein is CASSLDYWENEQFF. Based on the CDR3 plus reference TRBV5-1 and TRBJ2-1, the full variable domain is KAGVTQTPRYLIKTRGQQVTLSCSPISGHRSVSWYQQTPGQGLQFLFEYFSETQRNKGNFPGRFSGRQFSNSRSEMNVSTLELGDSALYLCASSLDYWENEQFFGPGTRLTVL.

The sample holds a few counts of this clone. The chain uses TRBV7-9 and TRBJ1-5; 8 nucleotides match TRBD1. The V gene's germline CDR1 is SEHNR and CDR2 FQNEAQ (reference sequence). The CDR3 runs to 15 residues. Trimming took 5 bases from V and 2 from J; bases not matched to a gene: 5. For the CDR3, the DNA is TGTGCCAGCAGCGTTGGACAGGGCGGCAATCAGCCCCAGCATTTT. Translated: CASSVGQGGNQPQHF.

The chain has TRBV4-1 and TRBJ2-4; tentatively, D is TRBD1 (6 bases). V was shortened by 3 bases and J by 2 bases, with 11 bases between the two germline ends. Germline CDR1 reads MGHRA; CDR2 reads YSYEKL. The CDR3 spans 15 residues. The CDR3 loop is CASSHQGSTKNIQYF. The CDR3 DNA is TGCGCCAGCAGCCATCAGGGGAGCACCAAAAACATTCAGTACTTC.

The chain recombines TRBV25-1 with TRBJ2-2, with D tentatively TRBD2 (7 bases). The CDR3 is 14 amino acids. CDR1 and CDR2 (germline): MGHDK, SYGVNS. Between the trimmed V and J ends, which lost 8 bases and 4 bases, there was a span of 14 bases. The chain's CDR3 is CASAEGGLTGELFF. Written as DNA, the CDR3 is TGTGCCAGCGCGGAGGGGGGGCTCACCGGGGAGCTGTTTTTT.

This clone has more than one count but fewer than ten. The chain combines TRBV7-2 with TRBJ2-7; 8 nucleotides agree with TRBD1. The CDR3 runs 16 residues. Trimming cost V 7 bases and J 11 bases; bases outside gene matches: 22. Germline CDR1 reads SGHTA; CDR2 reads FQGNSA. The CDR3 sequence is CASTSNLPGGEGLKYF. DNA for the CDR3: TGTGCCAGCACCTCTAACCTACCAGGGGGCGAGGGTCTTAAGTACTTC.

This clone was detected a few times. One junction end disagrees with the germline gene, perhaps due to a read error. The chain carries TRBV4-3 and TRBJ2-5; D may be TRBD2 (6 bases). The CDR3 sequence is 15 residues long. In germline, CDR1 is LGHNA, CDR2 YSLEER. CDR3 nucleotide sequence: TGCGCCAGCAGCCAGCAGACGGGAGCGGGCCAGCCTCGGGACTTC. It specifies CASSQQTGAGQPRDF.

This clone was counted only a few times. V is TRBV6-5 and J is TRBJ1-2; D uncertain. From germline, CDR1 is MNHEY and CDR2 SVGAGI. The CDR3 runs to 13 residues. Trimming pared 5 bases from V and 0 bases from J, leaving 7 bases between. CDR3: CASSRLANYGYTF. DNA for the CDR3: TGTGCCAGCAGTCGTTTAGCTAACTATGGCTACACCTTC.

This clone has more than one count but fewer than ten. The genes are TRBV29-1 and TRBJ2-7; 8 bases are shared with TRBD1. Germline V lookup: CDR1 SQVTM, CDR2 ANQGSEA. Trimming at V came to 6 bases and at J to 8 bases, leaving 15 bases not matched to a gene. The CDR3 consists of 14 residues. CDR3 nucleotides: TGCAGCGTCCGGACAGGGCAGCCGGGGTGGCAGCAGTACTTC. This codes for CSVRTGQPGWQQYF.